These 17 T cell receptor beta chains originate from one sample sequenced in a study of OX40 agonist ivuxolimab in advanced cancers. This table comes from immunoSEQ multiplex PCR, and its TCRdb copy is limited to in-frame clones, with some not included. The table includes approximately 75,000 clones, about nine tenths detected once. Here the sequenced sample was CD4+ or CD8+ T cells sorted from blood, taken in a trial of the OX40 agonist ivuxolimab. These TCRs come from an adult with an advanced solid tumor such as melanoma, head and neck, liver or kidney cancer.

The chain combines TRBV27 with TRBJ2-1; TRBD2 matches at 14 bases. In germline, CDR1 is MNHEY, CDR2 SMNVEV (reference sequence). The CDR3 runs 19 residues. V trimming: 0 bases; J trimming: 3 bases; junction bases outside the gene matches: 7. The CDR3 DNA is TGTGCCAGCAGTTTATCCGGGACTAGCGGGAGATACCGCTACAATGAGCAGTTCTTC. Its translation: CASSLSGTSGRYRYNEQFF.

The chain joins TRBV28 to TRBJ1-5; 7 bases are a match to TRBD1. The J segment lost 5 bases and the V segment lost 6 bases, leaving 7 bases of the junction unmatched. Germline CDR1 reads MDHEN; CDR2 reads SYDVKM. CDR3 length equals 14 residues. This CDR3 reads CASSRAGGYQPQHF. As DNA, the CDR3 is TGTGCCAGCAGCCGGGCAGGGGGGTATCAGCCCCAGCATTTT.

Notes on this clone: The same CDR3 also results from other DNA sequences found in this sample. The V call is TRBV28, the J call TRBJ1-2; no reliable D call. The ends were cut back, 3 bases at V and 4 bases at J, with 6 bases in the middle. Germline CDR1 and CDR2: MDHEN and SYDVKM. The CDR3 contains 12 residues. CDR3 residues: CASSLSGYGYTF. The DNA of the CDR3 is TGTGCCAGCAGTTTGTCGGGCTATGGCTACACCTTC.

The gene calls are TRBV19 and TRBJ2-7; 14 nucleotides match TRBD2. Losses at the gene ends were 4 bases for V and 9 bases for J; bases not matched to a gene: 8. This CDR3 contains 15 residues. Germline CDR1 is LNHDA and CDR2 is SQIVND (reference sequence). The CDR3 spells CASSKGLAGESWQYF. CDR3 DNA sequence: TGTGCCAGTAGTAAGGGACTAGCGGGAGAATCATGGCAGTACTTC.

The gene calls are TRBV6-1 and TRBJ1-2; the D gene is possibly TRBD1 (5 bases). The CDR3 covers 14 residues. Trimming left V 5 bases short and J 1 base short, with 11 bases between. Germline CDR1 reads MNHNS; CDR2 reads SASEGT. The DNA for the CDR3 is TGTGCCAGCAGTAGGGACGGACTTAACTATGGCTACACCTTC. Protein sequence: CASSRDGLNYGYTF.

A single count supports this clone. V and J are TRBV7-9 and TRBJ1-2, with D maybe TRBD1 (6 bases). This CDR3 has 13 residues. The germline CDR1 and CDR2 sequences are SEHNR and FQNEAQ (reference sequence). The V end was cut by 1 base, the J end by 10 bases, with 13 bases between. The CDR3 is CASSLDAGTTYTF. The DNA for the CDR3 is TGTGCCAGCAGCTTAGATGCAGGGACAACCTACACCTTC. The full variable domain, rest sourced from reference TRBV7-9 and TRBJ1-2, is DTGVSQNPRHKITKRGQNVTFRCDPISEHNRLYWYRQTLGQGPEFLTYFQNEAQLEKSRLLSDRFSAERPKGSFSTLEIQRTEQGDSAMYLCASSLDAGTTYTFGSGTRLTVV.

CDR3 amino acids: CASSLLGGAWTEAFF. As DNA, the CDR3 is TGTGCCAGCAGTTTACTTGGGGGGGCTTGGACTGAAGCTTTCTTT. The chain combines TRBV27 with TRBJ1-1, with a weak D call TRBD1 (6 bases). Germline loops: CDR1 MNHEY, CDR2 SMNVEV (reference sequence). With 2 bases removed from V and 5 bases from J, the gap between germline ends came to 15 bases. This CDR3 contains 15 residues.

V and J are TRBV2 and TRBJ2-1, with 8 bases lining up with TRBD2. This CDR3 spans 14 amino acids. The V and J ends lost 3 bases and 6 bases, in that order; junction bases with no gene match: 4. Germline V gene data show CDR1 as SNHLY and CDR2 as FYNNEI. CDR3 nucleotides: TGTGCCAGCAGTGATTTCCTAGCGGGCAATGAGCAGTTCTTC. As protein: CASSDFLAGNEQFF. Supplemented by reference TRBV2 and TRBJ2-1, the full variable domain reads EPEVTQTPSHQVTQMGQEVILRCVPISNHLYFYWYRQILGQKVEFLVSFYNNEISEKSEIFDDQFSVERPDGSNFTLKIRSTKLEDSAMYFCASSDFLAGNEQFFGPGTRLTVL.

This clone was detected once. The chain uses TRBV5-4 and TRBJ1-6; D is unresolved. This CDR3 is 16 amino acids long. Deletions cut 0 bases from V and 6 bases from J, with 13 bases between. The germline CDR1 and CDR2 sequences are SGHNT and YYREEE (reference sequence). The chain's CDR3 is CASSLDPAVSNSPLHF. In DNA form, the CDR3 reads TGTGCCAGCAGCTTGGACCCCGCAGTCAGTAATTCACCCCTCCACTTT.

The chain joins TRBV11-2 to TRBJ2-7; possible D gene TRBD2, 5 bases. V dropped 1 base and J dropped 5 bases, with 15 bases sitting between them. The CDR3 consists of 15 residues. CDR1 is SGHAT and CDR2 is FQNNGV in the germline V gene. CDR3 nucleotides: TGTGCCAGCAGCTTAGGGCGGGCAACCCCCGACGAGCAGTACTTC. It yields the protein CASSLGRATPDEQYF.

Here the CDR3 DNA reads TGCGCCAGCAGCTTGAGGGAAGGCGGAGAAAAACTGTTTTTT. This codes for CASSLREGGEKLFF. This chain links TRBV5-1 with TRBJ1-4; no firm D call. V gave up 1 base and J gave up 8 bases, with 12 bases separating them. Germline CDR1 reads SGHRS; CDR2 reads YFSETQ. The CDR3 is made up of 14 amino acids.

Here the CDR3 DNA reads TGTGCCAGCAGCTTAATCAGAGGGAACACCATATATTTT. Protein: CASSLIRGNTIYF. The chain joins TRBV7-2 to TRBJ1-3; D gene unclear. CDR3 length: 13 residues. Germline CDR1 SGHTA, CDR2 FQGNSA. V gave up 2 bases and J gave up 7 bases, with 9 bases separating them.

CDR3 residues: CASSRAVGNRGDTQYF. DNA of the CDR3: TGTGCCAGCAGCAGAGCGGTGGGGAACAGGGGAGATACGCAGTATTTT. The V call is TRBV11-2, the J call TRBJ2-3, with 7 bases fitting TRBD1. The CDR3 spans 16 residues. The V gene's germline CDR1 is SGHAT and CDR2 FQNNGV. V was pared by 5 bases and J by 5 bases, with 13 bases of the junction left unmatched.

The chain carries TRBV30 and TRBJ2-2, with TRBD1 as a possible D gene (6 bases). The CDR3 sequence is 13 residues long. The V end lost 2 bases, the J end lost 6 bases, and 10 bases lay between the germline ends. CDR1 is GTSNPN and CDR2 is SVGIG in the germline V gene (reference sequence). In DNA, the CDR3 is TGTGCCTGGAGTCCGGCAGGGGCCGGGGAGCTGTTTTTT. Its translation is CAWSPAGAGELFF.

This chain links TRBV18 with TRBJ2-7; no reliable D call. With 0 bases removed from V and 3 bases from J, the gap between germline ends came to 12 bases. CDR3 size: 15 residues. Germline V lookup: CDR1 KGHSH, CDR2 LQKENI. CDR3 region: CASSPPRGVLYEQYF. The CDR3 nucleotides are TGTGCCAGCTCACCACCCCGCGGAGTACTCTACGAGCAGTACTTC.

V and J are TRBV5-1 and TRBJ2-5, with a tentative D call TRBD2 (6 bases). This CDR3 region has 15 residues. Germline CDR1 reads SGHRS; CDR2 reads YFSETQ. The V and J ends lost 4 bases and 1 base respectively, with 14 bases between them. The CDR3 region is CASSGSTSSQETQYF. In DNA form, the CDR3 reads TGCGCCAGCAGCGGAAGCACTAGCAGCCAAGAGACCCAGTACTTC.

The chain combines TRBV19 with TRBJ2-1; D is possibly TRBD1 or TRBD2 (10 bases each). Trimming left V 6 bases short and J 4 bases short, with 25 bases between. Germline loops: CDR1 LNHDA, CDR2 SQIVND (reference sequence). CDR3 size: 18 residues. The CDR3 reads CASRGQGFLAGAYNEQFF. The CDR3 nucleotides read TGTGCCAGTAGGGGACAGGGGTTTCTAGCGGGGGCTTACAATGAGCAGTTCTTC.